This T cell receptor beta chain is drawn from a study of blood T cell repertoires in COVID-19. Overall study: Samples representing acute and convalescent COVID-19 were sourced from the United States, Italy and Spain. PBMCs, B-cell-depleted T cells, or T cells were the source of the cDNA or gDNA that made up the material.

As handled by the study authors: The assay estimated nucleated cells by amplifying reference gene primers. The repertoire was sequenced with immunoSEQ multiplex PCR; TCRdb's copy has only in-frame clones and lacks some. The DNA was the basis for D and trimming; V, J and clone size are from that table. The sample holds under 85,000 clones, 65% to 85% seen once. Deletions cut 5 bases from V and 6 bases from J, with 17 bases between. Germline V gene lookup returns CDR1 SEHNR and CDR2 FQNEAQ (reference sequence). The CDR3 spans 15 residues. The genes are TRBV7-9 and TRBJ2-1; maybe TRBD2 (5 bases). Input material: peripheral blood. This TCR came from a man older than 75 with active or convalescent COVID-19. CDR3 sequence reads: CASSPKRIRGNEQFF. Written as DNA, the CDR3 is TGTGCCAGCAGCCCGAAGAGAATTCGGGGCAATGAGCAGTTCTTC.